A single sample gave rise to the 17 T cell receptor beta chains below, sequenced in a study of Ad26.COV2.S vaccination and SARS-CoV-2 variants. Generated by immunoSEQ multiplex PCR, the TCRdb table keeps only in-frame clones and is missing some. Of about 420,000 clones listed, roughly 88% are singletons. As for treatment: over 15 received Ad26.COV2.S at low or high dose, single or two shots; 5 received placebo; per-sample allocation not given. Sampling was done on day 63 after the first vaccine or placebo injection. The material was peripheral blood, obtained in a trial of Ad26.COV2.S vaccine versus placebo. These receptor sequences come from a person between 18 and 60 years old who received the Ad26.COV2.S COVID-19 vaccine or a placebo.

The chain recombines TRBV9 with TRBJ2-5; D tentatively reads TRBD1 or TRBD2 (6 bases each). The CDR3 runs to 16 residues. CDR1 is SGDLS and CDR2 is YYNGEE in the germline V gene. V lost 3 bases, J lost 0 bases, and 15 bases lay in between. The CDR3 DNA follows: TGTGCCAGCAGCGCGGCAACGGGGGCGTACCAAGAGACCCAGTACTTC. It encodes CASSAATGAYQETQYF.

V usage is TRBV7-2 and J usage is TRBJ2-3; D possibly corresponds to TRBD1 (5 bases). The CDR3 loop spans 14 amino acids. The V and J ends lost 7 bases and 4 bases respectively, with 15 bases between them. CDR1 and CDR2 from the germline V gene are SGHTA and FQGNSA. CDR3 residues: CASTDRARADTQYF. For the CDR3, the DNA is TGTGCCAGCACCGACCGGGCCAGGGCAGATACGCAGTATTTT.

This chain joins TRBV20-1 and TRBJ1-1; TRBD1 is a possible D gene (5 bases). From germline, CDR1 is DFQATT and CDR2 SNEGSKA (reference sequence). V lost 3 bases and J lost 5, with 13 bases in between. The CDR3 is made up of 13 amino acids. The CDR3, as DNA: TGCAGTGCTAGTGGAGGGGCGAGTACTGAAGCTTTCTTT. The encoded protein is CSASGGASTEAFF.

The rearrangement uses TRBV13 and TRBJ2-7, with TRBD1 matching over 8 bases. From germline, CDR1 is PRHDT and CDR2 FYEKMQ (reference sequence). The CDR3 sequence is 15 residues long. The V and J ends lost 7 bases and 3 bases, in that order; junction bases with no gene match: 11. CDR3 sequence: CASTQGAGSSYEQYF. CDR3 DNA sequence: TGTGCCAGCACCCAGGGGGCCGGTAGTAGCTACGAGCAGTACTTC.

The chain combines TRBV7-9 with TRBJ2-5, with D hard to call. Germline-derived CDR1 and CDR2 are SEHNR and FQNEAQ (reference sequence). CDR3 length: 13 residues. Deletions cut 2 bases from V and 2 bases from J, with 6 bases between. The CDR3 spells CASSLRTQETQYF. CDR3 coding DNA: TGTGCCAGCAGCTTACGTACACAAGAGACCCAGTACTTC.

The CDR3 loop is CATSREQGSNEKLFF. Here the CDR3 DNA reads TGTGCCACCAGCAGAGAACAGGGGTCTAATGAAAAACTGTTTTTT. The gene calls are TRBV15 and TRBJ1-4; 7 bases align to TRBD1. J gave up 3 bases and V 0 bases, and 1 base lay outside the gene matches. This CDR3 region has 15 residues. Germline V gives CDR1 LNHNV, CDR2 YYDKDF (reference sequence). The full variable domain, in which reference TRBV15 and TRBJ1-4 provide the parts outside the CDR3, is DAMVIQNPRYQVTQFGKPVTLSCSQTLNHNVMYWYQQKSSQAPKLLFHYYDKDFNNEADTPDNFQSRRPNTSFCFLDIRSPGLGDTAMYLCATSREQGSNEKLFFGSGTQLSVL.

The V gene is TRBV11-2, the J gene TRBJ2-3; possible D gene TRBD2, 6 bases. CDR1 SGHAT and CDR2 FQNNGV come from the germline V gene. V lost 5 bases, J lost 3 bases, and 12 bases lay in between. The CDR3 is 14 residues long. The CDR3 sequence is CASSLGLRTDTQYF. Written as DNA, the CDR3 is TGTGCCAGCAGCCTTGGACTACGAACAGATACGCAGTATTTT.

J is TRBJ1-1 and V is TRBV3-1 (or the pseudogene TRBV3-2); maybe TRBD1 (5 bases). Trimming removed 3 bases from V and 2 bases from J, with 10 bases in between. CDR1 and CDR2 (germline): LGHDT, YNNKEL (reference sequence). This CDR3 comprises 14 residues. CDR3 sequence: CASSHRQLNTEAFF. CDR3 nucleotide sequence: TGTGCCAGCAGCCACCGACAGCTCAACACTGAAGCTTTCTTT.

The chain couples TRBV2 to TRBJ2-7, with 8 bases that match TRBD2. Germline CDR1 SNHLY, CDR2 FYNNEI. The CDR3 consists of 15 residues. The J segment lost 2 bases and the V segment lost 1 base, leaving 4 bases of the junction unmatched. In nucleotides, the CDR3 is TGTGCCAGCAGTGAAGGGGCGGGGGGAGCCTACGAGCAGTACTTC. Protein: CASSEGAGGAYEQYF.

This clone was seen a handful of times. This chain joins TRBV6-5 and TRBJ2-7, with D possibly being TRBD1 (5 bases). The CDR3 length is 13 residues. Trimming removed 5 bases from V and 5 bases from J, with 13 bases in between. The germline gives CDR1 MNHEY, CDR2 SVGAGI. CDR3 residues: CASSLAGPHEQYF. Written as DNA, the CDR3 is TGTGCCAGCAGTCTGGCAGGGCCTCACGAGCAGTACTTC.

CDR3 coding DNA: TGTGCCAGCAGTCCGGAGGGGGGGCGGAACGAGCAGTACTTC. Its protein product is CASSPEGGRNEQYF. J is TRBJ2-7 and V is TRBV7-2; D is possibly TRBD2 (7 bases). Trimming shortened V by 6 bases and J by 5 bases, and 17 bases separated the two germline ends. Germline CDR1 reads SGHTA; CDR2 reads FQGNSA. CDR3 size: 14 residues.

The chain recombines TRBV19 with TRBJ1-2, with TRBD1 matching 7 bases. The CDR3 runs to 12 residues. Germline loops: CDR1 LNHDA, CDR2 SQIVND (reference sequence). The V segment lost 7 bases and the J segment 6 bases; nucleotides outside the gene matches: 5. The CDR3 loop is CASTEGAHGYTF. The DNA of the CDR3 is TGTGCCAGTACGGAGGGGGCCCATGGCTACACCTTC.

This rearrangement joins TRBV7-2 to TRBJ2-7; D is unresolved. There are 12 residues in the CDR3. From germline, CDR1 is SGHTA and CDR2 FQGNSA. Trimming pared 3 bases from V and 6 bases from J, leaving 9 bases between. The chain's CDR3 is CASSFTVGEQYF. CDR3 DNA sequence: TGTGCCAGCAGCTTTACTGTGGGCGAGCAGTACTTC.

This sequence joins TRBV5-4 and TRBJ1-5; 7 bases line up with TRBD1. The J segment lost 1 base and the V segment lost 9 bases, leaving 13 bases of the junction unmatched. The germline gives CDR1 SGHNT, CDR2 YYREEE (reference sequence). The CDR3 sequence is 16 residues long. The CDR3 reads CAMLDRRAGSNQPQHF. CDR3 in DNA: TGTGCCATGCTGGACAGGCGGGCTGGGAGCAATCAGCCCCAGCATTTT.

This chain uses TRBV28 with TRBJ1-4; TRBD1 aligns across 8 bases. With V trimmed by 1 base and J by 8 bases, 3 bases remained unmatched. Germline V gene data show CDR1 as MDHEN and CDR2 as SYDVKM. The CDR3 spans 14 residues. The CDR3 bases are TGTGCCAGCAGTTTATTACAGGGGGGCGAAAAACTGTTTTTT. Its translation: CASSLLQGGEKLFF.

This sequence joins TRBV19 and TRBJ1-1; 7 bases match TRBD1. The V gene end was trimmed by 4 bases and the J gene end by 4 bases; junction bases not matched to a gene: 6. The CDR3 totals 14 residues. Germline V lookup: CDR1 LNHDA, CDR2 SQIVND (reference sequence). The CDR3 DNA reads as TGTGCCAGTAGTACCGACAGGGTTGGCACTGAAGCTTTCTTT. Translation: CASSTDRVGTEAFF.

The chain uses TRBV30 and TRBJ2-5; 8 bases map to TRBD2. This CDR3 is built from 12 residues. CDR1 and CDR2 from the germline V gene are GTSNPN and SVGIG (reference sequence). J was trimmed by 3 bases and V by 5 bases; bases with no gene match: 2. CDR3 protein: CAWSTSEETQYF. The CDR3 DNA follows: TGTGCCTGGTCGACTAGCGAAGAGACCCAGTACTTC.